The TCR beta chain under discussion was sequenced for a study of blood T cell repertoires in COVID-19. Study-wide background: Both acute and convalescent COVID-19 samples were obtained from the United States, Italy and Spain. From T cells, B-cell-depleted T cells, or PBMCs came the material, which was cDNA or gDNA.

V lost 8 bases, J lost 3 bases, and 17 bases lay in between. The CDR3 runs 14 residues. Germline CDR1 is MGHDK and CDR2 is SYGVNS. In the authors' workflow: Amplification of reference gene primers was used by the study to estimate nucleated cell counts. TCRdb's table, derived via immunoSEQ multiplex PCR, lists solely in-frame clones and lacks some. The D gene and trimming were derived from the DNA, and the V and J assignments and clone size from that table. This sample yields tens of thousands of clones, of which approximately 86% are seen a single time; approximately 1.4% belongs to the top ten. The sample taken for sequencing was peripheral blood. V usage is TRBV25-1 and J usage is TRBJ2-7; D might be TRBD1 (5 bases). This TCR was recovered from a woman aged 60-70 years with acute or convalescent COVID-19. The CDR3 loop reads CASREEDSRYEQYF. CDR3 coding DNA: TGTGCCAGCCGAGAAGAAGACAGTCGCTACGAGCAGTACTTC.